This TCR beta chain was obtained from a study of blood T cell repertoires in COVID-19. Libraries were prepared by immunoSEQ multiplex PCR; TCRdb keeps only in-frame clonotypes and omits some of them. The data show over 95,000 clones, roughly 80% seen once. The ends lost 0 bases at V and 0 bases at J; junction bases unmatched: 7. The germline gives CDR1 SGHNT, CDR2 YYREEE (reference sequence). The CDR3 is made up of 17 amino acids. The chain uses TRBV5-4 and TRBJ1-2; 8 bases map to TRBD1. Specimen: peripheral blood. This receptor was obtained from a human donor in a cohort sampled during active COVID-19. In nucleotides, the CDR3 is TGTGCCAGCAGCTTGGTGCAGGGGGCTATATCTAACTATGGCTACACCTTC. Protein product: CASSLVQGAISNYGYTF.